This is a list of T cell receptor beta chains from one sample in a study of patients and donors after allogeneic stem cell transplantation. TCRdb fed the RT-PCR reads into MiXCR, producing one record per CDR3 protein. The sample yields about 960,000 distinct CDR3 sequences, over 15% seen once. The sample taken for sequencing was blood, either unsorted or a sorted T cell fraction (not recorded which). These receptors all stem from a human donor who was either an allogeneic HSCT recipient or a stem cell or donor lymphocyte infusion donor (not recorded which). It is not recorded whose cells these are; they may come from a transplant donor. Each CDR3 is given with its conserved first and last residue. Fields, in order: clone size, D gene, V gene, J gene, CDR3 DNA, CDR3 protein. A D gene is named only where the DNA matches it firmly. Expanded clones are given a class, and other clones once, few, many or no size at all.

many	NA	TRBV12-3/TRBV12-4	TRBJ2-7	TGTGCCAGCAGTTTGGCATCCGAGCAGTACTTC	CASSLASEQYF
NA	NA	TRBV6-4	TRBJ2-1	TGTGCCAGCAGCCCGCCTCAGCGCGAACCGCAGTTCTTC	CASSPPQREPQFF
NA	TRBD2	TRBV24-1	TRBJ2-1	TGTGCCACCAGTGACCGCATAGCGGGAGGGGCCCTATACAATGAGCAGTTCTTC	CATSDRIAGGALYNEQFF
NA	NA	TRBV6-5	TRBJ1-5	TGTGCCAGCAGTTACAGGGGATTGCAGCCCCAGCATTTT	CASSYRGLQPQHF
many	NA	TRBV5-1	TRBJ2-7	TGCGCCAGCAGCCTGGGGGAGAACGAGCAGTACTTC	CASSLGENEQYF
few	NA	TRBV7-2	TRBJ1-2	TGTGCCAGCAGCTTAGGAAAACCCTCCTATGGCTACACCTTC	CASSLGKPSYGYTF
NA	TRBD1	TRBV7-8	TRBJ1-2	TGTGCCAGCAGCTCGCCAGGGGGGGATAACTATGGCTACACCTTC	CASSSPGGDNYGYTF
NA	NA	TRBV29-1	TRBJ1-5	TGCAGCGTCAGGGGACTCGGCAATCAGCCCCAGCATTTT	CSVRGLGNQPQHF
NA	TRBD1	TRBV5-6	TRBJ2-1	TGTGCCAGCAGGACAGGGGGCGCCTCCTACAATGAGCAGTTCTTC	CASRTGGASYNEQFF
NA	TRBD1	TRBV10-3	TRBJ2-2	TGTGCCATCAGTGATACCTTAGACAGGGGAGTTCGCACCGGGGAGCTGTTTTTT	CAISDTLDRGVRTGELFF
NA	NA	TRBV7-3	TRBJ2-5	TGTGCCAGCAGCTCGGGACGGGGTGGGACCCAGTACTTC	CASSSGRGGTQYF
NA	TRBD2	TRBV7-9	TRBJ2-7	TGTGCCAGCAGCTTATGGCCTAGCGGGATAGTATACGAGCAGTACTTC	CASSLWPSGIVYEQYF
NA	NA	TRBV2	TRBJ2-1	TGTGCCAGCAGTGGTATAGGGTTGGATGAGCAGTTCTTC	CASSGIGLDEQFF
NA	NA	TRBV7-2	TRBJ1-2	TGTGCCAGCAGCCGGTGGGGATCGGGCTACACCTTC	CASSRWGSGYTF
many	TRBD1	TRBV5-1	TRBJ1-1	TGCGCCAGCAGCTTGAGGGGGCAGGCTGAAGCTTTCTTT	CASSLRGQAEAFF
many	NA	TRBV7-8	TRBJ2-3	TGTGCCAGCAGCTTAGTAGGGCCTAGCACAGATACGCAGTATTTT	CASSLVGPSTDTQYF
few	NA	TRBV29-1	TRBJ2-2	TGCAGCGGTGGGGGGAGGAACACCGGGGAGCTGTTTTTT	CSGGGRNTGELFF
few	NA	TRBV25-1	TRBJ2-1	TGTGCCAGCAGTGCCCCTACTCCAGGGGCCTACTACTACAATGAGCAGTTCTTC	CASSAPTPGAYYYNEQFF
NA	TRBD2	TRBV7-8	TRBJ2-1	TGTGCCAGCAGCTTAAGTAGGCTAGCGGGAGATGGTGAGCAGTTCTTC	CASSLSRLAGDGEQFF
NA	NA	TRBV20-1	TRBJ1-1	TGCAGTGCTAGAGATCGCTCGGGGACCAACACTGAAGCTTTCTTT	CSARDRSGTNTEAFF
NA	NA	TRBV4-3	TRBJ2-2	TGCGCCAGCAGCCAAGATCGAACTACCGGGGAGCTGTTTTTT	CASSQDRTTGELFF
NA	NA	TRBV6-5	TRBJ2-3	TGTGCCAGCAGTTACTCGCTGATGGAGATGTACACAGATACGCAGTATTTT	CASSYSLMEMYTDTQYF
NA	TRBD2	TRBV4-2	TRBJ2-5	TGTGCCAGCAGCCAGGCTCCAACAGCGGGGGGGGAGGAGACCCAGTACTTC	CASSQAPTAGGEETQYF
many	TRBD2	TRBV20-1	TRBJ2-7	TGCAGTGCTACCGGGACTAGCGGATACTACGAGCAGTACTTC	CSATGTSGYYEQYF
few	NA	TRBV3-1	TRBJ1-5	TGTGCCAGCAGCCAAAGGACAGATAATCAGCCCCAGCATTTT	CASSQRTDNQPQHF
few	NA	TRBV6-5	TRBJ1-1	TGTGCCAGCAGTTACTCTCGGGGTGCGGCTGAAGCTTTCTTT	CASSYSRGAAEAFF
NA	TRBD2	TRBV5-1	TRBJ2-3	TGCGCCAGCAGCCCGGGACTAGCGGGGGAGATCACAGATACGCAGTATTTT	CASSPGLAGEITDTQYF
NA	TRBD2	TRBV5-1	TRBJ2-3	TGCGCCAGCAGCTTGGCTCGCGGGAGAGGGACAGATACGCAGTATTTT	CASSLARGRGTDTQYF
few	TRBD2	TRBV12-3/TRBV12-4	TRBJ2-5	TGTGCCAGCAGTTGGACTAGCGGGAGCCCAGAGACCCAGTACTTC	CASSWTSGSPETQYF
many	NA	TRBV12-3/TRBV12-4	TRBJ1-5	TGTGCCAGCAGGGACAACGGACAGAGAAATCAGCCCCAGCATTTT	CASRDNGQRNQPQHF
NA	NA	TRBV12-3/TRBV12-4	TRBJ2-3	TGTGCCAGCAGTTGGGGGGGGCGAGTTACGCAGTATTTT	CASSWGGRVTQYF
many	TRBD2	TRBV29-1	TRBJ2-2	TGCAGCGTTGAAACTAGCGGAATGAACACCGGGGAGCTGTTTTTT	CSVETSGMNTGELFF
NA	NA	TRBV7-8	TRBJ1-1	TGTGCCAGCAGCCGGACCCGAACTGAAGCTTTCTTT	CASSRTRTEAFF
few	NA	TRBV11-2	TRBJ1-2	TGTGCCAGCAGCCCCCGTGGAACTTCCGCAAACTATGGCTACACCTTC	CASSPRGTSANYGYTF
NA	TRBD2	TRBV11-2	TRBJ2-1	TGTGCCAGCAGCTTAGACGCGACTAGCGGGCGCGACTCCTACAATGAGCAGTTCTTC	CASSLDATSGRDSYNEQFF
few	TRBD1	TRBV12-3/TRBV12-4	TRBJ1-1	TGTGCCAGCACCCTTGGGACAGGGGGGAACACTGAAGCTTTCTTT	CASTLGTGGNTEAFF
NA	NA	TRBV6-2/TRBV6-3	TRBJ1-2	TGTGCCAGCAGCCGCATCCAAGGGGCCAACTATGGCTACACCTTC	CASSRIQGANYGYTF
few	NA	TRBV5-1	TRBJ2-5	TGCGCCAGCAGTGTCGGGGCCTTGAAAGAGACCCAGTACTTC	CASSVGALKETQYF
NA	TRBD2	TRBV7-2	TRBJ2-4	TGTGCCAGCAGCTTAGCCCTACTAGCGGGGGCCCCGCCAAACATTCAGTACTTC	CASSLALLAGAPPNIQYF
few	NA	TRBV24-1	TRBJ2-7	TGTGCCACCAGTGGATCGGGGACCTTGGGCTCCTACGAGCAGTACTTC	CATSGSGTLGSYEQYF
NA	NA	TRBV6-2/TRBV6-3	TRBJ2-1	TGTGCCAGCAGAGACAGGTCGCCAGGTGAGCAGTTCTTC	CASRDRSPGEQFF
few	TRBD1	TRBV9	TRBJ2-7	TGTGCCAGCAGCGTAAGGTCCGGACAGGGGTTCGAGCAGTACTTC	CASSVRSGQGFEQYF
NA	NA	TRBV20-1	TRBJ2-4	TGCAGTGCTAGAGCACCCGATGATTGGGACATTCAGTACTTC	CSARAPDDWDIQYF
NA	NA	TRBV20-1	TRBJ1-2	TGCAGTGCACCGGACCCGGGAGGCTACACCTTC	CSAPDPGGYTF
NA	NA	TRBV7-8	TRBJ2-1	TGTGCCAGCAGCTCTTATGGTAGAATGGGTGAGCAGTTCTTC	CASSSYGRMGEQFF
few	NA	TRBV7-3	TRBJ1-1	TGTGCCAGCAGTCCTACAGACCACACTGAAGCTTTCTTT	CASSPTDHTEAFF
NA	NA	TRBV11-2	TRBJ2-5	TGTGCCAGCAGCTTAGATACGAAGACCCAGTACTTC	CASSLDTKTQYF
few	TRBD2	TRBV20-1	TRBJ2-5	TGCAGTGCTAGCGCGGCGGGGAGCGGGAGTGAAGAGACCCAGTACTTC	CSASAAGSGSEETQYF
NA	TRBD1	TRBV5-1	TRBJ1-2	TGCGCCAGCAGCTCAACAGGGACAGGGACCCTTACCGGCTATGGCTACACCTTC	CASSSTGTGTLTGYGYTF
NA	NA	TRBV6-2/TRBV6-3	TRBJ1-2	TGTGCCAGCGAACAGGGAAACTATGGCTACACCTTC	CASEQGNYGYTF
NA	NA	TRBV6-1	TRBJ1-5	TGTGCCAGCAGCTTTCGGCCGGCCCAGCCCCAGCATTTT	CASSFRPAQPQHF
NA	TRBD1	TRBV7-2	TRBJ2-7	TGTGCCAGCAGCCAGCTTAAGGGGACAGGGTCCTACGAGCAGTACTTC	CASSQLKGTGSYEQYF
few	NA	TRBV25-1	TRBJ1-2	TGTGCCAGCAAACTCCGGGACAACTATGGCTACACCTTC	CASKLRDNYGYTF
few	NA	TRBV6-5	TRBJ2-5	TGTGCCAGCAGTGCCCCCAGGGGGACCCAGTACTTC	CASSAPRGTQYF
many	TRBD2	TRBV29-1	TRBJ2-2	TGCAGCGTTGAAGCTAGCGGTACGAACACCGGGGAGCTGTTTTTT	CSVEASGTNTGELFF
many	TRBD1	TRBV12-3/TRBV12-4	TRBJ2-7	TGTGCCAGCAGTACCGGGACAGCCGAGCAGTACTTC	CASSTGTAEQYF
NA	TRBD2	TRBV14	TRBJ2-1	TGTGCCAGCAGTCGGACTAGCGGGTTTATAGATGAGCAGTTCTTC	CASSRTSGFIDEQFF